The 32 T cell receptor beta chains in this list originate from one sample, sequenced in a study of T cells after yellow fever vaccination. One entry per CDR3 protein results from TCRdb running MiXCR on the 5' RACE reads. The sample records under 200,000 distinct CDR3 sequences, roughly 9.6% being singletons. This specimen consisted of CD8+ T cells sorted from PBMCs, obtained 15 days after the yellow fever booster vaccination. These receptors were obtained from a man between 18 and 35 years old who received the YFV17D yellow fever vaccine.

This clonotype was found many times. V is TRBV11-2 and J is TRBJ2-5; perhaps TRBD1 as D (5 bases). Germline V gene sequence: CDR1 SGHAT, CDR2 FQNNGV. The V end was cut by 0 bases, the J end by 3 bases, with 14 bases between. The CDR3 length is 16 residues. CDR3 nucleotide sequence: TGTGCCAGCAGCTTAGATAATAGGGCCAGGGAAGAGACCCAGTACTTC. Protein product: CASSLDNRAREETQYF.

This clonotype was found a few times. CDR3 residues: CASSLNRVETQYF. In DNA form, the CDR3 reads TGTGCCAGCAGTCTGAACAGGGTAGAGACCCAGTACTTC. The chain combines TRBV6-5 with TRBJ2-5; D is perhaps TRBD1 (6 bases). The V end was cut by 5 bases, the J end by 4 bases, with 11 bases between. This CDR3 region has 13 residues. CDR1 is MNHEY and CDR2 is SVGAGI in the germline V gene.

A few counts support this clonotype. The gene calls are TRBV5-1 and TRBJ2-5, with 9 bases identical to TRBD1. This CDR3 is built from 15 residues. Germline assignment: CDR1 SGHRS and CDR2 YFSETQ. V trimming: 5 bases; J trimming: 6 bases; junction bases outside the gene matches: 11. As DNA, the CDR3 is TGCGCCAGCAGACCCCGACAGGGGGAAGGTCAGACCCAGTACTTC. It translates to CASRPRQGEGQTQYF.

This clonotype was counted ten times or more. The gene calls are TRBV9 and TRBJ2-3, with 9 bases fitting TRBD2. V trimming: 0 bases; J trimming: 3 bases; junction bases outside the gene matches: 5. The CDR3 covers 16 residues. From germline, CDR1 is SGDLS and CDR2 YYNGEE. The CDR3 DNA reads TGTGCCAGCAGCGTAGACCTAGCGGGGACAACAGATACGCAGTATTTT. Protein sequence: CASSVDLAGTTDTQYF. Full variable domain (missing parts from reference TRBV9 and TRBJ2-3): DSGVTQTPKHLITATGQRVTLRCSPRSGDLSVYWYQQSLDQGLQFLIQYYNGEERAKGNILERFSAQQFPDLHSELNLSSLELGDSALYFCASSVDLAGTTDTQYFGPGTRLTVL.

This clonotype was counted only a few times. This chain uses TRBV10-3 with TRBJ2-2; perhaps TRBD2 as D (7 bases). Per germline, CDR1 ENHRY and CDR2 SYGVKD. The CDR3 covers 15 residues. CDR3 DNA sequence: TGTGCTACCACCGGGGGGCTCCTACAAACCGGGGAGCTGTTTTTT. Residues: CATTGGLLQTGELFF.

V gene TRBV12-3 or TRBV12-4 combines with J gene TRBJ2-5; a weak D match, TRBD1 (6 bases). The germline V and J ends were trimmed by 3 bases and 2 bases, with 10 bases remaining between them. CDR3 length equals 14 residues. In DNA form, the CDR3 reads TGTGCCAGCAGTTTTGGGGGCACACAAGAGACCCAGTACTTC. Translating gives CASSFGGTQETQYF.

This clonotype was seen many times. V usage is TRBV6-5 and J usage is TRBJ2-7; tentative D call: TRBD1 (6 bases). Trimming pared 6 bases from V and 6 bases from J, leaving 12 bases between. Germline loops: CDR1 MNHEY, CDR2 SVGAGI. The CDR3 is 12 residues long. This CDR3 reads CASRHTGTEQYV. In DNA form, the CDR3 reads TGTGCCAGCAGACATACAGGGACCGAGCAGTACGTC.

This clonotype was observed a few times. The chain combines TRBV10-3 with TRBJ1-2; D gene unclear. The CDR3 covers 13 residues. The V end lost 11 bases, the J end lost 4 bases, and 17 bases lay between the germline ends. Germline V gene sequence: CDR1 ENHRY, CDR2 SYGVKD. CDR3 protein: CAVDAGVRYGYTF. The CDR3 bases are TGTGCCGTCGACGCCGGAGTACGCTATGGCTACACCTTC.

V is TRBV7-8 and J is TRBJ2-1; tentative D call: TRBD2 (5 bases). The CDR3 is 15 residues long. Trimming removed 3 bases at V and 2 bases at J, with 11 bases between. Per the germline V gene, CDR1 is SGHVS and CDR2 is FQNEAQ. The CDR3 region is CASSFTGNPYNEQFF. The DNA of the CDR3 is TGTGCCAGCAGCTTCACCGGGAACCCCTACAATGAGCAGTTCTTC.

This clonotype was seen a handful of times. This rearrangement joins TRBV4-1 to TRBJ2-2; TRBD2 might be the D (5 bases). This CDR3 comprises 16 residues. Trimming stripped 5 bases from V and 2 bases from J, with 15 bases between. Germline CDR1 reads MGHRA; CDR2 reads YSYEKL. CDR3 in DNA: TGCGCCAGCAGCACCCGGGAAGCGGTAAACACCGGGGAGCTGTTTTTT. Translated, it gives CASSTREAVNTGELFF.

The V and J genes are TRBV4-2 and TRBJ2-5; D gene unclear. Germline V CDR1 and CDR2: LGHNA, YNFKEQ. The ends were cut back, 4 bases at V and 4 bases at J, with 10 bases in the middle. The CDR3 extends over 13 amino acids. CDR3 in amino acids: CASSPPVGETQYF. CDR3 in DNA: TGTGCCAGCAGCCCTCCGGTTGGAGAGACCCAGTACTTC.

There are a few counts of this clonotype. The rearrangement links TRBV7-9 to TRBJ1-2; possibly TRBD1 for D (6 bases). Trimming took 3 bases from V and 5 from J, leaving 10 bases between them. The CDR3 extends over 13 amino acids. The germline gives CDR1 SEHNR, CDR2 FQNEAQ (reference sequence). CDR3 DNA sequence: TGTGCCAGCAGCTTCGGGACACGGTATGGCTACACCTTC. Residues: CASSFGTRYGYTF.

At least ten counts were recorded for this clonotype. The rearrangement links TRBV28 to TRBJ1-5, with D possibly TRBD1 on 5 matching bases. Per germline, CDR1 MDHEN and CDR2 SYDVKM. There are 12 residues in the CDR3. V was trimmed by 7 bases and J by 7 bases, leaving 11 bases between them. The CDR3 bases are TGTGCCAGCACCAAGGGGTTCCAGCCCCAGCATTTT. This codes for CASTKGFQPQHF.

Here the CDR3 reads CASSMDGYEQYV. CDR3 in DNA: TGTGCCAGCAGCATGGACGGGTACGAGCAGTACGTC. This sequence joins TRBV5-4 and TRBJ2-7; no clear D gene. This CDR3 contains 12 residues. Trimming took off 4 bases at V and 4 bases at J, with 9 bases between the two ends. The germline V gene encodes CDR1 SGHNT and CDR2 YYREEE (reference sequence).

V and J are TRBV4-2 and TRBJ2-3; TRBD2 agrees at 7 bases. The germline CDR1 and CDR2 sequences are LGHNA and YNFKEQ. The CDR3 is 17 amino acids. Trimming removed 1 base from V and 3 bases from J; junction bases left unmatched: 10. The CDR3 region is CASSQGVGGIRTDTQYF. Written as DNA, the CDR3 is TGTGCCAGCAGCCAAGGGGTCGGGGGGATTAGGACAGATACGCAGTATTTT.

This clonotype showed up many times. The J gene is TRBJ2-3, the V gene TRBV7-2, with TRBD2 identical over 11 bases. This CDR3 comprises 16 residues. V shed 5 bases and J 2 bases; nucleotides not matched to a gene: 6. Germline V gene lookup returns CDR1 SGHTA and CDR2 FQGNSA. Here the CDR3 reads CASSPPTSGATDTQYF. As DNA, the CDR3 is TGTGCCAGCAGCCCACCGACTAGCGGGGCCACAGATACGCAGTATTTT.

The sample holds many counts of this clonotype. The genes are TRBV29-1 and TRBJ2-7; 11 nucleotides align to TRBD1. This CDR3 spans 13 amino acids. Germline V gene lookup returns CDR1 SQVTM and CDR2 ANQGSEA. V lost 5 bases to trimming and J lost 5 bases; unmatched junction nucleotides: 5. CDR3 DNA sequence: TGCAGCGTTTCCGGACAGGGGGCTAACGAGCAGTACTTC. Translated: CSVSGQGANEQYF.

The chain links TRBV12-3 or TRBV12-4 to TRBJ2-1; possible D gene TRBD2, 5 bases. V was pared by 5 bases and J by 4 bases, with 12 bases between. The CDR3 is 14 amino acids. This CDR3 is CASSGRGFYNEQFF. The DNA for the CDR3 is TGTGCCAGCAGTGGCCGGGGATTTTACAATGAGCAGTTCTTC.

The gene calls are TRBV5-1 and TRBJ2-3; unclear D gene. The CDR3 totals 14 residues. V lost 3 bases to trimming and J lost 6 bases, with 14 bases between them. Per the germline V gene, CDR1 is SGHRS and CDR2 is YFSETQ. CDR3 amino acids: CASSSRHPKDTQYF. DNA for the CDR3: TGCGCCAGCAGCTCACGACACCCTAAGGATACGCAGTATTTT.

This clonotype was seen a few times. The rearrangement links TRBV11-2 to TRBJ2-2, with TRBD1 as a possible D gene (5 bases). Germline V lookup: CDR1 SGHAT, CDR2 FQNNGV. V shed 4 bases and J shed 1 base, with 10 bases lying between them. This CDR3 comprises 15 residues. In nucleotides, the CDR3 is TGTGCCAGCAGCTCAGCAGGGATGAACACCGGGGAGCTGTTTTTT. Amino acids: CASSSAGMNTGELFF.

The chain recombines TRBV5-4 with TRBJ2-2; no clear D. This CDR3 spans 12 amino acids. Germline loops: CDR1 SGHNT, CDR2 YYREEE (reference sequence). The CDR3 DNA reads TGTGCTTTATCCTGGAACACCGGGGAGCTGTTTTTT. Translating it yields CALSWNTGELFF.

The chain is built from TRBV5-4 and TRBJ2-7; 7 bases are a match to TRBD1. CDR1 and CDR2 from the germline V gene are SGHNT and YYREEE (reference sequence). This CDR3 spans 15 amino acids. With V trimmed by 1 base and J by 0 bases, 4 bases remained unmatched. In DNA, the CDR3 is TGTGCCAGCAGCTTGAGGGACAGACCCTCCTACGAGCAGTACTTC. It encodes CASSLRDRPSYEQYF.

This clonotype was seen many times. CDR3 protein: CSAQSGTGTVQYF. CDR3 sequence (DNA): TGCAGTGCCCAATCCGGGACAGGGACCGTGCAGTACTTC. The chain joins TRBV20-1 to TRBJ2-4; 9 nucleotides align to TRBD1. Germline CDR1 is DFQATT and CDR2 is SNEGSKA (reference sequence). CDR3 size: 13 residues. The junction had 13 bases not matched to a gene; V was cut back by 6 bases and J by 13 bases.

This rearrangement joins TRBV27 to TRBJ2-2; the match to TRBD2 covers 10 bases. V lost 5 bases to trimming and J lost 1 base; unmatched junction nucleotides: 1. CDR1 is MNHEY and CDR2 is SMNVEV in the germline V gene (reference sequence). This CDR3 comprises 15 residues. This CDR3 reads CASSPSGGNTGELFF. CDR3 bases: TGTGCCAGCAGTCCTAGCGGGGGGAACACCGGGGAGCTGTTTTTT.

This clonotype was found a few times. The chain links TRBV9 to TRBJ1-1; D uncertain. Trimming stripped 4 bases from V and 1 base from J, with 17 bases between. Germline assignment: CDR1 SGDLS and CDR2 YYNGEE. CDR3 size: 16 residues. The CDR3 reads CASSPRYDTQNTEAFF. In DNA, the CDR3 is TGTGCCAGCAGCCCACGCTACGACACCCAGAACACTGAAGCTTTCTTT.

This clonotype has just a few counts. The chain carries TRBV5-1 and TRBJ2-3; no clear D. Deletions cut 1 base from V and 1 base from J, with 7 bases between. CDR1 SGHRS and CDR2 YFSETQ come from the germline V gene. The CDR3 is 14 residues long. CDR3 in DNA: TGCGCCAGCAGCTTGAGTCAGGGCACAGATACGCAGTATTTT. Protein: CASSLSQGTDTQYF. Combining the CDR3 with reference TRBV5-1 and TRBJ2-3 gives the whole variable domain KAGVTQTPRYLIKTRGQQVTLSCSPISGHRSVSWYQQTPGQGLQFLFEYFSETQRNKGNFPGRFSGRQFSNSRSEMNVSTLELGDSALYLCASSLSQGTDTQYFGPGTRLTVL.

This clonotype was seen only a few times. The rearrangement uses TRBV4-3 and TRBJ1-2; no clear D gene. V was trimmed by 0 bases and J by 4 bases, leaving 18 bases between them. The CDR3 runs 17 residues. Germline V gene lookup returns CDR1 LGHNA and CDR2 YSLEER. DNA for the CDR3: TGCGCCAGCAGCCAAGAGGGCGAAGGGCATCTTATCTATGGCTACACCTTC. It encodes CASSQEGEGHLIYGYTF.

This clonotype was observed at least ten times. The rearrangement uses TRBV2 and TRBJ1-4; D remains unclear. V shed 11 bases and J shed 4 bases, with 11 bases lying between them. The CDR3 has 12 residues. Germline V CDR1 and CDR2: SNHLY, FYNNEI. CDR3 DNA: TGTGCCGGCGACATTGGTAATGAAAAACTGTTTTTT. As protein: CAGDIGNEKLFF. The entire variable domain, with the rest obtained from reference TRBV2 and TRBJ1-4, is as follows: EPEVTQTPSHQVTQMGQEVILRCVPISNHLYFYWYRQILGQKVEFLVSFYNNEISEKSEIFDDQFSVERPDGSNFTLKIRSTKLEDSAMYFCAGDIGNEKLFFGSGTQLSVL.

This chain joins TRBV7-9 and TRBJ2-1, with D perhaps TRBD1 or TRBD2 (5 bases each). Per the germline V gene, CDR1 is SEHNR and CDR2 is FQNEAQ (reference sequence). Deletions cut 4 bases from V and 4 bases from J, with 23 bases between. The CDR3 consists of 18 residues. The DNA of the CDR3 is TGTGCCAGCAGCTCCATCGTGGTTGGTTTGGGGGATTACAATGAGCAGTTCTTC. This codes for CASSSIVVGLGDYNEQFF.

CDR3 coding DNA: TGTGCCAGCAGCCCATCAGGGGCTAGCAGGCAAGAGACCCAGTACTTC. Its protein is CASSPSGASRQETQYF. The V and J genes are TRBV7-3 and TRBJ2-5; weak D call: TRBD1 (6 bases). Germline V gives CDR1 SGHTA, CDR2 FQGTGA. This CDR3 is built from 16 residues. The V end was cut by 5 bases, the J end by 2 bases, with 18 bases between.

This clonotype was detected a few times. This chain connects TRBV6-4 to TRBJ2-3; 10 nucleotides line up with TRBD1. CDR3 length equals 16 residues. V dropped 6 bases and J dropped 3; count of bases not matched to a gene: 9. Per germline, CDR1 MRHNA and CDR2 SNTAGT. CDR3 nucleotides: TGTGCCAGCAGCGATAAAGGGACAGGGGAGACAGATACGCAGTATTTT. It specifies CASSDKGTGETDTQYF.

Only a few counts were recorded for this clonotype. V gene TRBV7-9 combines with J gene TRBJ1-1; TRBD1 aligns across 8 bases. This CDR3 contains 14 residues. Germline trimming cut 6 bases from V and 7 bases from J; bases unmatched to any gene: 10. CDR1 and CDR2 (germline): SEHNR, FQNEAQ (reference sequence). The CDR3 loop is CASSLRDRPIEAFF. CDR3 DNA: TGTGCCAGCAGTTTGCGGGACAGGCCTATTGAAGCTTTCTTT.